The next 27 T cell receptor beta chains were all read from a single sample in a study of cytomegalovirus exposure and HLA in healthy donors. 13 Jbeta primers and 60 Vbeta primers were used for the PCR. TCRdb keeps only in-frame clones here, not all; method: immunoSEQ multiplex PCR. This table has some 100,000 clones, roughly 75% appearing once. The sequencing sample was made of PBMCs. Source of these receptors: a male donor in good health and CMV-seropositive.

The chain couples TRBV30 to TRBJ1-1; D perhaps matches TRBD1 (5 bases). Trimming took 4 bases from V and 5 from J, leaving 14 bases between them. Germline V lookup: CDR1 GTSNPN, CDR2 SVGIG (reference sequence). This CDR3 is 13 amino acids long. CDR3 amino acids: CAWTRGGWTEAFF. CDR3 coding DNA: TGTGCCTGGACCCGGGGGGGATGGACTGAAGCTTTCTTT.

The chain is built from TRBV2 and TRBJ2-5; TRBD2 aligns across 10 bases. The germline gives CDR1 SNHLY, CDR2 FYNNEI. This CDR3 spans 14 amino acids. The V gene end was trimmed by 7 bases and the J gene end by 4 bases; junction bases not matched to a gene: 6. The CDR3: CASMSSGGGETQYF. The CDR3 DNA reads TGTGCCAGCATGTCTAGCGGGGGAGGAGAGACCCAGTACTTC.

The chain joins TRBV9 to TRBJ1-5, with 10 nucleotides matching TRBD1. This CDR3 has 16 residues. V trimming: 3 bases; J trimming: 0 bases; junction bases outside the gene matches: 3. The germline V gene has CDR1 SGDLS and CDR2 YYNGEE. DNA for the CDR3: TGTGCCAGCAGCGAGGGACAGGGGTTTAGCAATCAGCCCCAGCATTTT. Translating it yields CASSEGQGFSNQPQHF.

The chain couples TRBV19 to TRBJ1-1; D unclear. Germline V gives CDR1 LNHDA, CDR2 SQIVND (reference sequence). The CDR3 contains 14 residues. Trimming took off 3 bases at V and 3 bases at J, with 11 bases between the two ends. DNA of the CDR3: TGTGCCAGTAGTATGAGGGTTGGGGACACTGAAGCTTTCTTT. Translated: CASSMRVGDTEAFF. The full variable domain, completed using reference TRBV19 and TRBJ1-1, is DGGITQSPKYLFRKEGQNVTLSCEQNLNHDAMYWYRQDPGQGLRLIYYSQIVNDFQKGDIAEGYSVSREKKESFPLTVTSAQKNPTAFYLCASSMRVGDTEAFFGQGTRLTVV.

This clone is a singleton in its sample. J is TRBJ2-2 and V is TRBV6-6; D is undetermined. The CDR3 has 13 amino acids. From germline, CDR1 is MNHNY and CDR2 SVGAGI (reference sequence). V was clipped by 8 bases and J by 2 bases, with 9 bases between them. The CDR3 sequence: CASGPVNTGELFF. CDR3 bases: TGTGCCAGCGGTCCAGTTAACACCGGGGAGCTGTTTTTT.

The rearrangement joins TRBV7-3 to TRBJ2-1, with 12 bases identical to TRBD2. The CDR3 runs to 14 residues. The V and J ends lost 6 bases and 4 bases, in that order; junction bases with no gene match: 1. The germline CDR1 and CDR2 sequences are SGHTA and FQGTGA. The CDR3 reads CASRLAGGYNEQFF. DNA for the CDR3: TGTGCCAGCAGGCTAGCGGGGGGGTACAATGAGCAGTTCTTC.

This sequence joins TRBV29-1 and TRBJ1-4; 8 positions match TRBD1. Germline-derived CDR1 and CDR2 are SQVTM and ANQGSEA. J gave up 7 bases and V 6 bases, and 7 bases lay outside the gene matches. The CDR3 has 13 residues. This chain's CDR3 is CSVVTGAIEKLFF. As DNA, the CDR3 is TGCAGCGTAGTGACAGGGGCGATTGAAAAACTGTTTTTT.

This chain joins TRBV7-2 and TRBJ2-5; maybe TRBD1 (6 bases). Per germline, CDR1 SGHTA and CDR2 FQGNSA. V was trimmed by 1 base and J by 7 bases, leaving 13 bases between them. The CDR3 totals 14 residues. CDR3 DNA: TGTGCCAGCAGCTTAGGGACAGCGCCGGGGACCCAGTACTTC. Its protein product is CASSLGTAPGTQYF.

This chain uses TRBV18 with TRBJ2-2; D is perhaps TRBD1 (5 bases). V was clipped by 2 bases and J by 3 bases, with 10 bases between them. The CDR3 loop spans 15 amino acids. The V gene's germline CDR1 is KGHSH and CDR2 LQKENI. CDR3 nucleotide sequence: TGTGCCAGCTCACCATGGCAGGGTGACACCGGGGAGCTGTTTTTT. It yields the protein CASSPWQGDTGELFF.

The rearrangement joins TRBV30 to TRBJ1-1; a weak D match, TRBD1 (6 bases). This CDR3 spans 13 amino acids. V dropped 3 bases and J dropped 11 bases, with 19 bases sitting between them. Germline CDR1 is GTSNPN and CDR2 is SVGIG (reference sequence). The CDR3 loop is CAWSRGGAREAFF. CDR3 nucleotides: TGTGCCTGGAGCCGCGGGGGGGCGAGGGAGGCTTTCTTT.

The gene calls are TRBV7-8 and TRBJ1-2; 7 nucleotides line up with TRBD1. This CDR3 has 14 residues. Germline CDR1 and CDR2: SGHVS and FQNEAQ. The V segment lost 3 bases and the J segment 3 bases; nucleotides outside the gene matches: 4. CDR3: CASSFRTGDYGYTF. In DNA, the CDR3 is TGTGCCAGCAGCTTCCGGACAGGTGACTATGGCTACACCTTC. The full variable domain, in which reference TRBV7-8 and TRBJ1-2 provide the parts outside the CDR3, is GAGVSQSPRYKVAKRGQDVALRCDPISGHVSLFWYQQALGQGPEFLTYFQNEAQLDKSGLPSDRFFAERPEGSVSTLKIQRTQQEDSAVYLCASSFRTGDYGYTFGSGTRLTVV.

V gene TRBV29-1 combines with J gene TRBJ1-4; D perhaps matches TRBD1 (5 bases). The CDR3 spans 16 residues. Germline CDR1 reads SQVTM; CDR2 reads ANQGSEA. V lost 7 bases to trimming and J lost 0 bases, with 18 bases between them. CDR3 in DNA: TGCAGCGCCTGGGCGGGGGTAGGGCCAACTAATGAAAAACTGTTTTTT. Residues: CSAWAGVGPTNEKLFF.

The V call is TRBV29-1, the J call TRBJ1-1; perhaps TRBD1 as D (5 bases). The V and J ends lost 2 bases and 10 bases respectively, with 11 bases between them. Germline CDR1 SQVTM, CDR2 ANQGSEA. The CDR3 length is 11 residues. The CDR3 is CSVEKGQRAFF. CDR3 nucleotide sequence: TGCAGCGTTGAAAAGGGGCAGCGAGCTTTCTTT.

This clone was counted a few times. Here the CDR3 DNA reads TGCGCCAGCAGCCAAGCGCGGGACAGACACCTTTCTGGCGGCTACACCTTC. Its protein product is CASSQARDRHLSGGYTF. V usage is TRBV4-1 and J usage is TRBJ1-2; 7 bases are shared with TRBD1. The CDR3 has 17 amino acids. Germline CDR1 reads MGHRA; CDR2 reads YSYEKL. With 1 base clipped from V and 8 bases from J, the junction kept 16 bases outside the gene matches.

As DNA, the CDR3 is TGCGCCAGCAGTTCATTCCGGACAGGGTCGGCCTACGAGCAGTACTTC. It specifies CASSSFRTGSAYEQYF. This sequence joins TRBV10-1 and TRBJ2-7, with 8 bases matching TRBD1. This CDR3 has 16 residues. V trimming: 5 bases; J trimming: 2 bases; junction bases outside the gene matches: 11. The V gene's germline CDR1 is WNHNN and CDR2 SYGVQD (reference sequence).

The chain employs TRBV19 and TRBJ1-6; 9 bases are a match to TRBD1. This CDR3 has 16 residues. CDR1 and CDR2 from the germline V gene are LNHDA and SQIVND (reference sequence). The trim removed 5 bases at V and 6 bases at J, leaving 8 bases unmatched. The chain's CDR3 is CASSRIQGQGNSPLHF. In nucleotides, the CDR3 is TGTGCCAGTAGTCGCATCCAGGGACAGGGTAATTCACCCCTCCACTTT.

The rearrangement joins TRBV9 to TRBJ2-1; 8 nucleotides line up with TRBD2. The germline gives CDR1 SGDLS, CDR2 YYNGEE. This CDR3 region has 15 residues. V was pared by 0 bases and J by 6 bases, with 5 bases of the junction left unmatched. The CDR3 sequence is CASSVVAGGSNEQFF. The CDR3 coding sequence is TGTGCCAGCAGCGTAGTCGCGGGGGGAAGCAATGAGCAGTTCTTC.

At least ten counts were recorded for this clone. The rearrangement uses TRBV19 and TRBJ1-6; TRBD1 matches at 9 bases. The J segment lost 8 bases and the V segment lost 4 bases, leaving 3 bases of the junction unmatched. CDR1 is LNHDA and CDR2 is SQIVND in the germline V gene (reference sequence). CDR3 length equals 14 residues. This CDR3 is CASSTRTGDSPLHF. Written as DNA, the CDR3 is TGTGCCAGTAGTACGCGGACAGGGGATTCACCCCTCCACTTT.

In its sample, this clone was seen a few times. The gene calls are TRBV11-3 and TRBJ1-4; unclear D gene. V was clipped by 4 bases and J by 0 bases, with 15 bases between them. The CDR3 loop spans 17 amino acids. Germline V gene data show CDR1 as SGHNT and CDR2 as YENEEA. The CDR3: CASSSLLDGATNEKLFF. The CDR3 DNA follows: TGTGCCAGCAGCTCCCTCCTGGATGGAGCAACTAATGAAAAACTGTTTTTT.

This chain uses TRBV7-8 with TRBJ1-4, with D possibly being TRBD1 (6 bases). Germline CDR1 and CDR2: SGHVS and FQNEAQ. The CDR3 covers 14 residues. V dropped 5 bases and J dropped 5 bases, with 12 bases sitting between them. CDR3: CASSPRDINEKLFF. The CDR3 DNA reads TGTGCCAGCAGCCCCCGGGACATAAATGAAAAACTGTTTTTT.

The V call is TRBV19, the J call TRBJ1-4, with TRBD1 identical over 9 bases. CDR3 length: 14 residues. Per germline, CDR1 LNHDA and CDR2 SQIVND (reference sequence). The V segment lost 6 bases and the J segment 8 bases; nucleotides outside the gene matches: 7. CDR3 sequence (DNA): TGTGCCAGTAGCACAGGGGGCTTCCGAGAAAAACTGTTTTTT. This translates into CASSTGGFREKLFF.

The chain couples TRBV11-2 to TRBJ2-1; D call uncertain. CDR1 and CDR2 from the germline V gene are SGHAT and FQNNGV. V gave up 2 bases and J gave up 4 bases, with 9 bases separating them. The CDR3 is 14 residues long. The CDR3 loop reads CASSLLYGYNEQFF. In nucleotides, the CDR3 is TGTGCCAGCAGCTTACTTTACGGGTACAATGAGCAGTTCTTC.

The rearrangement links TRBV30 to TRBJ1-1, with 7 bases lining up with TRBD1. This CDR3 is 12 amino acids long. J lost 0 bases, V lost 8 bases, and 3 bases had no gene match. The germline CDR1 and CDR2 sequences are GTSNPN and SVGIG (reference sequence). The DNA of the CDR3 is TGTGCCCGGGGGACAGTGAACACTGAAGCTTTCTTT. The encoded protein is CARGTVNTEAFF. The full variable domain, in which reference TRBV30 and TRBJ1-1 provide the parts outside the CDR3, is SQTIHQWPATLVQPVGSPLSLECTVEGTSNPNLYWYRQAAGRGLQLLFYSVGIGQISSEVPQNLSASRPQDRQFILSSKKLLLSDSGFYLCARGTVNTEAFFGQGTRLTVV.

The chain links TRBV6-5 to TRBJ2-4; D remains unclear. V was trimmed by 0 bases and J by 1 base, leaving 10 bases between them. CDR3 length: 16 amino acids. In germline, CDR1 is MNHEY, CDR2 SVGAGI. The CDR3 bases are TGTGCCAGCAGTTACTCCGCGGCGGTCGCCAAAAACATTCAGTACTTC. This translates into CASSYSAAVAKNIQYF.

The chain uses TRBV9 and TRBJ2-3, with D maybe TRBD2 (6 bases). This CDR3 is 12 amino acids long. Germline-derived CDR1 and CDR2 are SGDLS and YYNGEE. The V end was cut by 6 bases, the J end by 6 bases, with 11 bases between. The DNA of the CDR3 is TGTGCCAGCACTCCCGCGGGGGATACGCAGTATTTT. This codes for CASTPAGDTQYF. Full variable domain (remainder filled in from reference TRBV9 and TRBJ2-3): DSGVTQTPKHLITATGQRVTLRCSPRSGDLSVYWYQQSLDQGLQFLIQYYNGEERAKGNILERFSAQQFPDLHSELNLSSLELGDSALYFCASTPAGDTQYFGPGTRLTVL.

The chain links TRBV7-2 to TRBJ2-5, with 9 bases lining up with TRBD1. Germline assignment: CDR1 SGHTA and CDR2 FQGNSA. The CDR3 length is 15 residues. V was clipped by 5 bases and J by 5 bases; unmatched bases: 9. CDR3 residues: CASSRGDREAETQYF. In nucleotides, the CDR3 is TGTGCCAGCAGCCGGGGGGACAGGGAGGCGGAGACCCAGTACTTC.

Points on this clone: This sample also contains other DNA sequences that code for the same CDR3. V gene TRBV19 combines with J gene TRBJ1-5; D remains ambiguous. CDR3 length: 13 amino acids. CDR1 and CDR2 (germline): LNHDA, SQIVND (reference sequence). Trimming removed 1 base at V and 4 bases at J, with 5 bases between. CDR3 in amino acids: CASSIGVNQPQHF. For the CDR3, the DNA is TGTGCCAGTAGTATAGGAGTTAATCAGCCCCAGCATTTT.